This T cell receptor beta chain originates from a study of CD8 T cells in Susac syndrome. The CDR3 covers 13 residues. The V and J ends lost 5 bases and 0 bases respectively, with 8 bases between them. The germline V gene encodes CDR1 SGDLS and CDR2 YYNGEE. Reverse transcription used about 0.45 to 1 ug RNA and random hexamers. TCRdb reanalysed the immunoSEQ multiplex PCR reads using MiXCR and keeps one entry per CDR3 protein. The repertoire consists of 150,000 to 200,000 distinct CDR3 sequences, with 90% to 95% occurring once and the leading ten covering roughly 0.13%. Sequencing of TCR beta drew on CD8+ and CD4+ T cells from blood. Controls matched for age and sex were healthy donors. TEMRA cells were FACS-enriched and CD8+ and CD4+ T cells negatively isolated.

The sequencing input was CD4+ T cells from PBMCs. The V gene is TRBV9, the J gene TRBJ1-1; D not certain. The receptor was isolated from a human donor in good health. The CDR3 reads CASRSDLNTEAFF. The DNA for the CDR3 is TGTGCCAGCAGATCGGACCTGAACACTGAAGCTTTCTTT.